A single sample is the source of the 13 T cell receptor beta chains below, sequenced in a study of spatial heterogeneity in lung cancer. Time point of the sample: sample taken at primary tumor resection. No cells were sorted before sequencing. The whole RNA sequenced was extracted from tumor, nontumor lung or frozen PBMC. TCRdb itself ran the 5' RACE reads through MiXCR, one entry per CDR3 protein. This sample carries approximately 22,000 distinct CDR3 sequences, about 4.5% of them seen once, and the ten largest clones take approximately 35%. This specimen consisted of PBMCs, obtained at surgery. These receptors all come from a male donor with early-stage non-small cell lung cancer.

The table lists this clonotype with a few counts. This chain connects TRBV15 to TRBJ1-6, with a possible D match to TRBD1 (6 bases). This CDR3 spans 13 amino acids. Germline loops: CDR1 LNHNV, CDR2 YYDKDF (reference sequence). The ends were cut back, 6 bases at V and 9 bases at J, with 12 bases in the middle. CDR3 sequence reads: CATSQGKISPLHF. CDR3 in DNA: TGTGCCACCAGTCAGGGGAAGATTTCACCCCTCCACTTT. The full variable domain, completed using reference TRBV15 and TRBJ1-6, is DAMVIQNPRYQVTQFGKPVTLSCSQTLNHNVMYWYQQKSSQAPKLLFHYYDKDFNNEADTPDNFQSRRPNTSFCFLDIRSPGLGDTAMYLCATSQGKISPLHFGNGTRLTVT.

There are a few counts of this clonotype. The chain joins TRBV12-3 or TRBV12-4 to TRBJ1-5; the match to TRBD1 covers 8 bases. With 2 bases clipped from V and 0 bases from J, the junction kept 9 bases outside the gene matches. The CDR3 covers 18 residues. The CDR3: CASSLWPGGVDSNQPQHF. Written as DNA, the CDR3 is TGTGCCAGCAGTTTATGGCCAGGGGGCGTTGATAGCAATCAGCCCCAGCATTTT.

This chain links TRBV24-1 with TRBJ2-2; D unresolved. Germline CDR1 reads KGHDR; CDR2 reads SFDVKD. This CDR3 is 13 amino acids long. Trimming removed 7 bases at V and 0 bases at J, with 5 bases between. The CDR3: CATRGSNTGELFF. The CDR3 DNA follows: TGTGCCACCAGGGGTTCGAACACCGGGGAGCTGTTTTTT.

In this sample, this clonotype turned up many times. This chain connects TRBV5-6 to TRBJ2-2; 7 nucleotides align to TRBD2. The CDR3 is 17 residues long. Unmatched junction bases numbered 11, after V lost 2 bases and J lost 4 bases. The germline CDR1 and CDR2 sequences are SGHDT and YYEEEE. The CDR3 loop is CASSFTSDPLITGELFF. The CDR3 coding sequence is TGTGCCAGCAGCTTTACTAGCGACCCCTTAATCACCGGGGAGCTGTTTTTT.

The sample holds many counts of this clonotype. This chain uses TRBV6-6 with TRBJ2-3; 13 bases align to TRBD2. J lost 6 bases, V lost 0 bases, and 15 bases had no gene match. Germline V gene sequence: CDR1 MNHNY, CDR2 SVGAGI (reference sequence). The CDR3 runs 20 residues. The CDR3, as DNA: TGTGCCAGCAGTTACTCCGACAGCGCTGGGACTAGCGGGGCCTGGGATACGCAGTATTTT. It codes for CASSYSDSAGTSGAWDTQYF.

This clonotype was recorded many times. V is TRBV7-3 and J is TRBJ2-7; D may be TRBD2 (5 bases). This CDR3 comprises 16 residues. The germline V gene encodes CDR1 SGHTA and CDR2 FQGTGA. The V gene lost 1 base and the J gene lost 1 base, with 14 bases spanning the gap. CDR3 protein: CASSLIRGSRSYEQYF. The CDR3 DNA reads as TGTGCCAGCAGCTTAATCCGAGGGAGCCGATCCTACGAGCAGTACTTC. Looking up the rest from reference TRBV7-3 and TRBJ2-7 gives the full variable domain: GAGVSQTPSNKVTEKGKYVELRCDPISGHTALYWYRQSLGQGPEFLIYFQGTGAADDSGLPNDRFFAVRPEGSVSTLKIQRTERGDSAVYLCASSLIRGSRSYEQYFGPGTRLTVT.

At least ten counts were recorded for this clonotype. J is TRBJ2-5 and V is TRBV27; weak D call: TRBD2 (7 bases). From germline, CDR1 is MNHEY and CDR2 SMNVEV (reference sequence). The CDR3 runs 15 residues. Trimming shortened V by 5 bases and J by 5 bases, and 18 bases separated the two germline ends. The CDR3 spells CASSPLGGAWETQYF. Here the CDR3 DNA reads TGTGCCAGCAGTCCCTTGGGGGGGGCATGGGAGACCCAGTACTTC.

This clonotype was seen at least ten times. This CDR3 reads CASSTLDRTDTQYF. The CDR3 nucleotides read TGTGCCAGCAGCACTCTCGACCGCACAGATACGCAGTATTTT. V is TRBV5-6 and J is TRBJ2-3; D gene uncertain. The CDR3 totals 14 residues. The ends were cut back, 4 bases at V and 1 base at J, with 10 bases in the middle. Germline lookup yields CDR1 SGHDT and CDR2 YYEEEE.

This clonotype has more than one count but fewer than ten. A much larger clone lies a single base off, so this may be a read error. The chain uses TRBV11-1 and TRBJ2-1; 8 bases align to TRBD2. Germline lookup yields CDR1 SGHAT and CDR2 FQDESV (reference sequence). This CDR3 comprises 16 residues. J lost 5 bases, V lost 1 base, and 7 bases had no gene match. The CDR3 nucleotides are TGTGCCAGCAGCTTAGTGGGACTAGTGGCGGACAATGAGCAGTTCTTC. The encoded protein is CASSLVGLVADNEQFF. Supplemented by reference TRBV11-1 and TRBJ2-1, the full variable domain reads EAEVAQSPRYKITEKSQAVAFWCDPISGHATLYWYRQILGQGPELLVQFQDESVVDDSQLPKDRFSAERLKGVDSTLKIQPAELGDSAMYLCASSLVGLVADNEQFFGPGTRLTVL.

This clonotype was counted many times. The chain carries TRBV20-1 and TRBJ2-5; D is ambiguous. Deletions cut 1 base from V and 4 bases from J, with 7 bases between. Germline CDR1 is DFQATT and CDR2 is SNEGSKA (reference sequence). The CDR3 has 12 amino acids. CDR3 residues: CSARVGGETQYF. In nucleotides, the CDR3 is TGCAGTGCTAGAGTTGGCGGAGAGACCCAGTACTTC.

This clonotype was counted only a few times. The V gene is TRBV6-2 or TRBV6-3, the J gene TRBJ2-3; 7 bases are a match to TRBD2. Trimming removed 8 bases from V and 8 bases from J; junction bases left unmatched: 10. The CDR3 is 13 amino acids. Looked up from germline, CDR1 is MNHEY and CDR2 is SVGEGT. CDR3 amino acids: CASSQGPGGTQYF. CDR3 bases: TGTGCCAGCTCCCAAGGGCCGGGAGGTACGCAGTATTTT.

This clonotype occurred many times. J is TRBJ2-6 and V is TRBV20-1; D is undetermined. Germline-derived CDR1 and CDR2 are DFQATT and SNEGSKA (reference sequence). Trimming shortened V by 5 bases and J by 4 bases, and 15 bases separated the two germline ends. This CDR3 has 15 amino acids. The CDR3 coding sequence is TGCAGTGCTCCCCCCGGCAATAGAGGGGCCAACGTCCTGACTTTC. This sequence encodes CSAPPGNRGANVLTF.

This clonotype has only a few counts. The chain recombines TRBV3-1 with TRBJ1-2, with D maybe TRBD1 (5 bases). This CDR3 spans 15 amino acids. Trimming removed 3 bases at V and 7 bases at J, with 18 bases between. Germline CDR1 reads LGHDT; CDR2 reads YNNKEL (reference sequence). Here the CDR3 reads CASSHAFPGDRGYTF. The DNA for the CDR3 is TGTGCCAGCAGCCATGCCTTCCCGGGGGATCGTGGCTACACCTTC.